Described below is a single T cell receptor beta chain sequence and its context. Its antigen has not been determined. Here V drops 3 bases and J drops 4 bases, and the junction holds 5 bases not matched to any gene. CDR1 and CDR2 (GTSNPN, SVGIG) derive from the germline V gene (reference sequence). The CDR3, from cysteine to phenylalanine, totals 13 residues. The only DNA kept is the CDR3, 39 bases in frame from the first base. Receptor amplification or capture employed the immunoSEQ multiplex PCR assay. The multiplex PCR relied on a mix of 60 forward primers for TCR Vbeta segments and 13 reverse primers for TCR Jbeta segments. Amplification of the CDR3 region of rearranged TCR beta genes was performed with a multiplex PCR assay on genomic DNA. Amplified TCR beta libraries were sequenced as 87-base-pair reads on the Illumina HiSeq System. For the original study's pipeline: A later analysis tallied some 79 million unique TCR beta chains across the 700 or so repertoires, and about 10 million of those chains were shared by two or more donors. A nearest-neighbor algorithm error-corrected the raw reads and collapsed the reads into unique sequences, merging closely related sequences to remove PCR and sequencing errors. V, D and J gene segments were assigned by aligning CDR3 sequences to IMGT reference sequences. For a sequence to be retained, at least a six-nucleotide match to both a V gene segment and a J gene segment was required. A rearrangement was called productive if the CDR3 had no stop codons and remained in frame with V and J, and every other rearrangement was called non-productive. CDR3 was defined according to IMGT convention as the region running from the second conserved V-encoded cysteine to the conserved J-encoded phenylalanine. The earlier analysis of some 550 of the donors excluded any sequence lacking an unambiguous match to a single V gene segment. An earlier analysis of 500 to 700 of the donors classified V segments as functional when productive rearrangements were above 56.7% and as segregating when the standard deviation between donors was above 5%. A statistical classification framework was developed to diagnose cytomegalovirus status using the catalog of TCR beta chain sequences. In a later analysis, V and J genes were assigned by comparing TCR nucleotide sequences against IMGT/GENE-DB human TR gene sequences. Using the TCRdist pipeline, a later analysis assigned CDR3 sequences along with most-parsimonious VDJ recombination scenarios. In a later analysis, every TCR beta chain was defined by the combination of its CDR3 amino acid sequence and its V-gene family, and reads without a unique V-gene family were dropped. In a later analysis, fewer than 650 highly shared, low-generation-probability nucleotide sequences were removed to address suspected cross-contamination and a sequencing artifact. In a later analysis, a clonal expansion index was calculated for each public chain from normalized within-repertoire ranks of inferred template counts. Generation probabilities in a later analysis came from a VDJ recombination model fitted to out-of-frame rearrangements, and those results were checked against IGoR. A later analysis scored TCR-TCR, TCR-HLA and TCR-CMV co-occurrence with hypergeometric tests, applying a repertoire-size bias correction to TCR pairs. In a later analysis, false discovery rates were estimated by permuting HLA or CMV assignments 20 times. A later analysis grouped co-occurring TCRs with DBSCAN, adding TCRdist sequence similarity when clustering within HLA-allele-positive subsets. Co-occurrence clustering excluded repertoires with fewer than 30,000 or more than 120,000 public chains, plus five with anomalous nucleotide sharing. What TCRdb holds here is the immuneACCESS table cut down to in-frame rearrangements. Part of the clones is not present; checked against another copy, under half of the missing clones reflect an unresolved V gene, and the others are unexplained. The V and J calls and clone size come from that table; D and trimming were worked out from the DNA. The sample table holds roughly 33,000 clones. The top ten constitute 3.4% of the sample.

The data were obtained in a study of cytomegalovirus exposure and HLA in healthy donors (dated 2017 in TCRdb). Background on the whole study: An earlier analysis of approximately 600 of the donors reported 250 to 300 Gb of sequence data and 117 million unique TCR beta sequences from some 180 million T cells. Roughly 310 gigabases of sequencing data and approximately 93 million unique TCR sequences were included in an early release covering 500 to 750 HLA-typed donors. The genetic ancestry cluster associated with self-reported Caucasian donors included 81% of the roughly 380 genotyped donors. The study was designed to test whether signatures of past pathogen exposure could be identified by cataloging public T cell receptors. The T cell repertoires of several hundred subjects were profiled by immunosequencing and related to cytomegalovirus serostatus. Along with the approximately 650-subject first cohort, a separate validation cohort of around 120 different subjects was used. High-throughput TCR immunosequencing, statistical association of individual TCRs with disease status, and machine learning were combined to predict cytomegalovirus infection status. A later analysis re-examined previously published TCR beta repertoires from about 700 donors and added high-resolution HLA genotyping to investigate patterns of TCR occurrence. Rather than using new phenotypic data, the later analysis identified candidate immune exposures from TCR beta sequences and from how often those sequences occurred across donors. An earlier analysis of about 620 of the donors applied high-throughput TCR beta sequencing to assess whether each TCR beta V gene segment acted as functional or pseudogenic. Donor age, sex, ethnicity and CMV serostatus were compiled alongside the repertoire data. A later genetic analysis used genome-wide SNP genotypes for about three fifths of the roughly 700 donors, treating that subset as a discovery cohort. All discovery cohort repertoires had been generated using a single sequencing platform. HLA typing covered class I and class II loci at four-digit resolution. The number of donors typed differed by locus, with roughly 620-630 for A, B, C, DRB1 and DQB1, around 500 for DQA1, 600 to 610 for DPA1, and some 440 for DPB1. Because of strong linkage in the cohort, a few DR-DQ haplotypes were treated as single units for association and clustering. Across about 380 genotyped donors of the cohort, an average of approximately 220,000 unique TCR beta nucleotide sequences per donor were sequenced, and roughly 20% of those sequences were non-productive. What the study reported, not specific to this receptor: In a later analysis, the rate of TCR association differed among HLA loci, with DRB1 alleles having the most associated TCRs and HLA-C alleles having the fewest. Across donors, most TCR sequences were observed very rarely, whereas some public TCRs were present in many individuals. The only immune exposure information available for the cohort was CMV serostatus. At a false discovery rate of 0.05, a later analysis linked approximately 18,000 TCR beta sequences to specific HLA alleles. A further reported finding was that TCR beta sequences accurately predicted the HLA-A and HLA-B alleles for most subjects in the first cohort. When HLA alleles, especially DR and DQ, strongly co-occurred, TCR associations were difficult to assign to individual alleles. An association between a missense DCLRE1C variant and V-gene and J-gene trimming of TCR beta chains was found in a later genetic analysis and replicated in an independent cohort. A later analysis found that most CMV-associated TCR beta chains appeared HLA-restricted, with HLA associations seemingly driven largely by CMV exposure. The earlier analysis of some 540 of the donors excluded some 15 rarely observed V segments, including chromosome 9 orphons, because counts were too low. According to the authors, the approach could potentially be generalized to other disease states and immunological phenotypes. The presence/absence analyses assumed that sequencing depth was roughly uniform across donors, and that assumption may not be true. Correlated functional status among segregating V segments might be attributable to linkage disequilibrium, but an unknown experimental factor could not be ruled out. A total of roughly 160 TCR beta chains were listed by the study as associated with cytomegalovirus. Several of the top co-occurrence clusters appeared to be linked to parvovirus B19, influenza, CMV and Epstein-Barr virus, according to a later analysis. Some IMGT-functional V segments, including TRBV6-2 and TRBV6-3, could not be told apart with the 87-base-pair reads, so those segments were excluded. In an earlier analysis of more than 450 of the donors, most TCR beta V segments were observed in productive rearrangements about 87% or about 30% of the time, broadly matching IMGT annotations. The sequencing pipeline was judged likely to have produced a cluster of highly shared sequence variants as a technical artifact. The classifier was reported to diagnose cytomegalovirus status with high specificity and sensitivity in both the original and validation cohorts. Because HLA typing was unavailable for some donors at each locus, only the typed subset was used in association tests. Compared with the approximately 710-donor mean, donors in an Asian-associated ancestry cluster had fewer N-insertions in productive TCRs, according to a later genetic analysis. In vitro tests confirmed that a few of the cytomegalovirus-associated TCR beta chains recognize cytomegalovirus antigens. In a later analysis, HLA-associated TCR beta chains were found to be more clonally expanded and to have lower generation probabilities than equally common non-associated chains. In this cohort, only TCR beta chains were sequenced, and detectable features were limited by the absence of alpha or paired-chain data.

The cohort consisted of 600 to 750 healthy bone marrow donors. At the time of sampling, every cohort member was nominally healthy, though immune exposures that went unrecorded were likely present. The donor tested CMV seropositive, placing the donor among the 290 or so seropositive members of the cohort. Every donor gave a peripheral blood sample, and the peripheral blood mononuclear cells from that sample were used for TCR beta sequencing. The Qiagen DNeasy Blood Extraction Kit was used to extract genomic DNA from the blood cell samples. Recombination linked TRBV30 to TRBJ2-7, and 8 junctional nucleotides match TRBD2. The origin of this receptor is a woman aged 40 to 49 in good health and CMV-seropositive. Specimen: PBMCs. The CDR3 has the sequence CAWSVSGVYEQYF. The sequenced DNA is TGTGCCTGGAGCGTTAGCGGGGTTTACGAGCAGTACTTC.